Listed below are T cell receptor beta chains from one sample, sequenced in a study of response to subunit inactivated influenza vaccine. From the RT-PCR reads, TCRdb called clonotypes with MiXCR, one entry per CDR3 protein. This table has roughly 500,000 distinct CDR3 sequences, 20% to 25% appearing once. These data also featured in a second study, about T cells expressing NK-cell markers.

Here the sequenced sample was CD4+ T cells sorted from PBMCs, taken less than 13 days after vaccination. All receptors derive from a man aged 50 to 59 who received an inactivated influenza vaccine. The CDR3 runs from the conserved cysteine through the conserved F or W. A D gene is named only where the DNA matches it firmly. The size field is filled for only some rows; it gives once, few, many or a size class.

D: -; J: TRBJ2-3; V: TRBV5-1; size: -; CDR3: CASSWRDGTDTQYF; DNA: TGCGCCAGCAGCTGGAGGGATGGCACAGATACGCAGTATTTT
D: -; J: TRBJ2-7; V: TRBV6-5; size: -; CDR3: CASSSTQLIISYEQYF; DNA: TGTGCCAGCAGTTCGACCCAACTTATTATCTCCTACGAGCAGTACTTC
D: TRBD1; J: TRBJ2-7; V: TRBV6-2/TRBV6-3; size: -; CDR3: CASRQGATYEQYF; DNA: TGTGCCAGCAGACAGGGGGCTACCTACGAGCAGTACTTC
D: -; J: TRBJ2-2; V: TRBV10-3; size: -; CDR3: CAISEAVAGELFF; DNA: TGTGCCATCAGTGAGGCAGTAGCCGGGGAGCTGTTTTTT
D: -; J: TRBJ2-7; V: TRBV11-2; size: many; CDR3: CASSLVVGDTYEQYF; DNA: TGTGCCAGCAGCTTAGTCGTTGGGGACACGTACGAGCAGTACTTC
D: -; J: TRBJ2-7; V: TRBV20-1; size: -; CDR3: CSARVAGNEQYF; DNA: TGCAGTGCTAGAGTGGCGGGAAACGAGCAGTACTTC
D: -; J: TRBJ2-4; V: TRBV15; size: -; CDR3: CATSSVRNKNIQYF; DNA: TGTGCCACCAGCTCAGTTCGGAACAAAAACATTCAGTACTTC
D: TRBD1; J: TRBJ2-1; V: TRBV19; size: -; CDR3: CASSNPDRVEQFF; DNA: TGTGCCAGTAGTAACCCGGACAGGGTTGAGCAGTTCTTC
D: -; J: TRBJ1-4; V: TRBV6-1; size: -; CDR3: CASRSQSLGNEKLFF; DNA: TGTGCCAGCAGGTCCCAGTCCCTGGGAAATGAAAAACTGTTTTTT
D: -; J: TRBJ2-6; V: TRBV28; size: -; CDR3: CASLFGGPASGANVLTF; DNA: TGTGCCAGCCTCTTCGGGGGGCCCGCCTCTGGGGCCAACGTCCTGACTTTC
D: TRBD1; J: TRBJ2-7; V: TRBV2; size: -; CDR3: CATQLTGALEQYF; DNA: TGTGCCACTCAACTGACAGGGGCCCTCGAGCAGTACTTC
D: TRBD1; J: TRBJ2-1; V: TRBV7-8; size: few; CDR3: CASSLDPDRGLYNEQFF; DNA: TGTGCCAGCAGCTTAGACCCGGACAGGGGTCTGTACAATGAGCAGTTCTTC
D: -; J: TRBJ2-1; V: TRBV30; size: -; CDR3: CAWSSAGNYNEQFF; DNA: TGTGCCTGGAGTTCGGCAGGCAACTACAATGAGCAGTTCTTC
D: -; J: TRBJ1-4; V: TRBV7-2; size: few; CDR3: CASSSGRSGAKLFF; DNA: TGTGCCAGCAGCTCGGGACGTTCTGGGGCAAAACTGTTTTTT
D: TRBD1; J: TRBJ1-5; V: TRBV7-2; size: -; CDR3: CASSLALFWDRQPQHF; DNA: TGTGCCAGCAGCTTAGCGCTTTTCTGGGACAGGCAGCCCCAGCATTTT
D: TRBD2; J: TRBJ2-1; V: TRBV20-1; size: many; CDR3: CSASTSGRSSYNEQFF; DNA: TGCAGTGCTAGTACTAGCGGGAGGTCCAGCTACAATGAGCAGTTCTTC
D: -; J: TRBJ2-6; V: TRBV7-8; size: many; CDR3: CASSSGGANVLTF; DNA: TGTGCCAGCAGCTCTGGTGGGGCCAACGTCCTGACTTTC
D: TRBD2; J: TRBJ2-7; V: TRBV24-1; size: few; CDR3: CATSSGAFYEQYF; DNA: TGTGCCACTAGTAGCGGGGCCTTCTACGAGCAGTACTTC
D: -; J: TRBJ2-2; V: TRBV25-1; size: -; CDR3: CASSRAVSPGELFF; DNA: TGTGCCAGCAGTCGAGCAGTTTCACCCGGGGAGCTGTTTTTT
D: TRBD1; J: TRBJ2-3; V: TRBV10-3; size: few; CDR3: CAISEGGGTDTQYF; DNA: TGTGCCATCAGTGAAGGGGGCGGCACAGATACGCAGTATTTT
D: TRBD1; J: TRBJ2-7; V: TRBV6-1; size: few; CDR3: CASTARSGGGYEQYF; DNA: TGTGCCAGCACCGCGCGGTCAGGGGGCGGCTACGAGCAGTACTTC
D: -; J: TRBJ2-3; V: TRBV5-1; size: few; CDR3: CASSLAGTSTSDTQYF; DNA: TGCGCCAGCAGCTTGGCGGGGACTTCTACCTCAGATACGCAGTATTTT
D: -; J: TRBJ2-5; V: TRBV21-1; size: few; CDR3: CASSKVAGGNQETQYF; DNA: -
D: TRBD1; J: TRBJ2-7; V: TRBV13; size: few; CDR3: CASSNRQGSGEQYF; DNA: TGTGCCAGCAGCAACCGACAGGGCAGTGGGGAGCAGTACTTC
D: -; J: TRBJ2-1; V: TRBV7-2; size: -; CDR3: CASSLAKGDEQFF; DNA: TGTGCCAGCAGCTTAGCGAAGGGCGATGAGCAGTTCTTC
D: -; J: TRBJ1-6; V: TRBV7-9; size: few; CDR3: CASSLSQGQASPLHF; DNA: TGTGCCAGCAGCTTGAGTCAGGGCCAGGCGTCGCCCCTCCACTTT
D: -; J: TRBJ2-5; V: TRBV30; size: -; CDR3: CAWSVLAPQETQYF; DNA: TGTGCCTGGAGTGTCTTGGCACCTCAAGAGACCCAGTACTTC
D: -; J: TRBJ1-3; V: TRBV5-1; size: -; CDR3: CASSLARSGSGNTIYF; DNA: TGCGCCAGCAGCTTGGCCCGATCGGGATCTGGAAACACCATATATTTT
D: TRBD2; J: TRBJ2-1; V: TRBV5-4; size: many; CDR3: CASSPRTSVEQFF; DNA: TGTGCCAGCAGCCCGAGGACTAGCGTCGAGCAGTTCTTC
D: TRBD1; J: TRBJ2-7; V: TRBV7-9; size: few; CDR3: CASSPTTGPYEQYF; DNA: TGTGCCAGCAGCCCTACGACAGGGCCCTACGAGCAGTACTTC
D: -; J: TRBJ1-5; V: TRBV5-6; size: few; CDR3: CASSSSGRGHQPQHF; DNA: TGTGCCAGCAGCTCATCGGGACGGGGCCATCAGCCCCAGCATTTT
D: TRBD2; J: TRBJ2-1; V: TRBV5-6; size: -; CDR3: CASSLGVGGGAPRNEQFF; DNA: TGTGCCAGCAGCTTAGGGGTTGGCGGGGGGGCCCCGAGGAATGAGCAGTTCTTC
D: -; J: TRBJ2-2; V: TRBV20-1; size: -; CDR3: CSARGTTNTGELFF; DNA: TGCAGTGCTAGGGGGACAACAAACACCGGGGAGCTGTTTTTT
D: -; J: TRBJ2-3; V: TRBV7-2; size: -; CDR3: CASSLGGVYTDTQYF; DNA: TGTGCCAGCAGCTTGGGCGGGGTGTACACAGATACGCAGTATTTT
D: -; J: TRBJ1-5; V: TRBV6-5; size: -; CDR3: CASSYSADGNQPQHF; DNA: TGTGCCAGCAGTTACTCCGCCGACGGCAATCAGCCCCAGCATTTT
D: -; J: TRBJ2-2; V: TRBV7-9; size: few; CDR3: CASSFNGRARGTGELFF; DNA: TGTGCCAGCAGCTTCAATGGGCGGGCCCGCGGCACCGGGGAGCTGTTTTTT
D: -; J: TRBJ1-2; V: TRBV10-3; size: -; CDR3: CAISEPGSPNYGYTF; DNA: TGTGCCATCAGTGAACCGGGGTCCCCTAACTATGGCTACACCTTC
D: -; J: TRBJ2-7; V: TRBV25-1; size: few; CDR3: CASSFGREQYF; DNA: TGTGCCAGCAGTTTCGGTAGAGAGCAGTACTTC
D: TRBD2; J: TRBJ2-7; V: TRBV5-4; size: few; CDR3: CASSSAGGLNEQYF; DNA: TGTGCCAGCAGCTCGGCGGGGGGACTCAACGAGCAGTACTTC
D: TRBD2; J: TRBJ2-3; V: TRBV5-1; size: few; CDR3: CASSRGPGLAGRRNTQYF; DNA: TGCGCCAGCAGCAGAGGTCCGGGACTAGCGGGGAGGAGGAATACGCAGTATTTT
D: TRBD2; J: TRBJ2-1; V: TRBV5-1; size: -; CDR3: CASSSGLAGGNNEQFF; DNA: TGCGCCAGCAGCTCCGGACTAGCGGGGGGAAACAATGAGCAGTTCTTC
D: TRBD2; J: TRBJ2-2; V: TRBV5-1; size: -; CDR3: CASSWTSGGVTGELFF; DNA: TGCGCCAGCAGCTGGACTAGCGGGGGGGTCACCGGGGAGCTGTTTTTT
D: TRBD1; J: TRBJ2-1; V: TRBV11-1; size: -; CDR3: CASSLVPGTGAGRQFF; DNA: TGTGCCAGCAGCTTAGTACCCGGGACAGGGGCCGGAAGGCAGTTCTTC
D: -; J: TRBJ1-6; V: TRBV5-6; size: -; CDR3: CASSYEYNSPLHF; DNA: TGTGCCAGCAGCTACGAGTATAATTCACCCCTCCACTTT
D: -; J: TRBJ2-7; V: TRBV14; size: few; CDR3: CASSRNAYEQYF; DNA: TGTGCCAGCAGCCGAAATGCCTACGAGCAGTACTTC
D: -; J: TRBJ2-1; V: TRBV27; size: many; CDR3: CASSPPIWRTYNEQFF; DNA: TGTGCCAGCAGTCCTCCTATCTGGAGGACCTACAATGAGCAGTTCTTC
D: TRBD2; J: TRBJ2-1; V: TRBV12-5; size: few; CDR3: CASGLVLGSPAGDPYNEQFF; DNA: TGTGCTAGTGGTTTGGTACTCGGTAGTCCGGCGGGGGATCCCTACAATGAGCAGTTCTTC
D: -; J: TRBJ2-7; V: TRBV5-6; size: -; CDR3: CASSLGTRGYEQYF; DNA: TGTGCCAGCAGCTTGGGAACCAGGGGCTACGAGCAGTACTTC
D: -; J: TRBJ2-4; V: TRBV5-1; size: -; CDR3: CASSITGLAKNIQYF; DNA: TGCGCCAGCAGCATAACTGGACTAGCCAAAAACATTCAGTACTTC
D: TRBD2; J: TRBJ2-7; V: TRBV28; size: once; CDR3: CASSGVGAGGLYEQYF; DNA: TGTGCCAGCAGTGGGGTTGGAGCGGGAGGCCTCTACGAGCAGTACTTC
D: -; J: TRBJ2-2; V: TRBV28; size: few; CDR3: CASSIDRYSNTGELFF; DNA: TGTGCCAGCAGTATCGACAGGTATTCGAACACCGGGGAGCTGTTTTTT
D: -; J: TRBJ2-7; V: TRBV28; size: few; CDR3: CASSLPRGALSYEQYF; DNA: TGTGCCAGCAGTTTGCCCCGGGGGGCCCTATCCTACGAGCAGTACTTC
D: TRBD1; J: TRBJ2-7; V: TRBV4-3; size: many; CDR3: CASSQEAFGTGSYEQYF; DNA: TGCGCCAGCAGCCAAGAAGCTTTTGGGACAGGGTCCTACGAGCAGTACTTC
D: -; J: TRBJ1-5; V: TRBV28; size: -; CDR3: CASIYSYHSNQPQHF; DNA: TGTGCCAGCATTTACAGTTATCATAGCAATCAGCCCCAGCATTTT